The TCR beta chain described here comes from a study of T cells in localized non-small cell lung cancer. The study's findings and limits: A raised T cell density in blood coincided with lengthier overall survival. Heterogeneity cannot be ruled out, as sequencing used one tumor region only. Tumor trailed uninvolved adjacent lung in T cell clonality, which peaked there.

The V gene's germline CDR1 is SGHTA and CDR2 FQGNSA. The germline V and J ends were trimmed by 5 bases and 2 bases, with 12 bases remaining between them. The CDR3 runs 14 residues. A remark on this clone: Its target is not known.

This table comes from immunoSEQ multiplex PCR, and its TCRdb copy is limited to in-frame clones, with some not included. The repertoire holds tens of thousands of clones, with 70% to 90% as singletons. The receptor's source is a male donor older than 55 with stage III lung adenocarcinoma. This specimen consisted of peripheral blood, obtained before any cancer treatment. V gene TRBV7-2 combines with J gene TRBJ1-2; maybe TRBD1 (6 bases). CDR3 nucleotide sequence: TGTGCCAGCAGCCGAGGGGGGGGAAACTATGGCTACACCTTC. It is translated as CASSRGGGNYGYTF.